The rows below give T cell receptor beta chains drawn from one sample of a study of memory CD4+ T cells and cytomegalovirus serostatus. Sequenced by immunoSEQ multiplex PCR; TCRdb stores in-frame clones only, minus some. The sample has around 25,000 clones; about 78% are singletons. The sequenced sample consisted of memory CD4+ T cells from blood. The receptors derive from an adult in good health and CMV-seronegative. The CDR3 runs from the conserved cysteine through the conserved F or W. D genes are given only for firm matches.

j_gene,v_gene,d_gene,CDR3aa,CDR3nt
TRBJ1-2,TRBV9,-,CASSVAGWPLGSGYTF,TGTGCCAGCAGCGTAGCGGGCTGGCCCCTGGGCTCTGGCTACACCTTC
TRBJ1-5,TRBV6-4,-,CASTGVPDQPQHF,TGTGCCAGCACGGGGGTACCGGATCAGCCCCAGCATTTT
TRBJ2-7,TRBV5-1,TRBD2,CASSLGLAGVYEQYF,TGCGCCAGCAGCCTAGGACTAGCGGGAGTATACGAGCAGTACTTC
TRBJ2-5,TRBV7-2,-,CASSLPGERTQYF,TGTGCCAGCAGCTTACCTGGAGAAAGGACCCAGTACTTC
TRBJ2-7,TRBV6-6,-,CASSDPGAYEQYF,TGTGCCAGCAGTGACCCGGGGGCCTACGAGCAGTACTTC
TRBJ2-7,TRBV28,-,CASRSLDISYEQYF,TGTGCCAGCAGGTCGCTAGACATTTCCTACGAGCAGTACTTC
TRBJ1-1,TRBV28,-,CASSPAGTSNTEAFF,TGTGCCAGCAGTCCAGCCGGGACGTCGAACACTGAAGCTTTCTTT
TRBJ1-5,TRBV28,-,CASSLIGGNQPQHF,TGTGCCAGCAGTTTAATAGGGGGCAATCAGCCCCAGCATTTT
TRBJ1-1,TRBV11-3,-,CASSSTGDTEAFF,TGTGCCAGCAGCTCGACCGGGGATACTGAAGCTTTCTTT
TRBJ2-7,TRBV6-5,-,CASSYSNRPEGEQYF,TGTGCCAGCAGTTACTCGAATAGGCCTGAGGGCGAGCAGTACTTC
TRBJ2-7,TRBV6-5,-,CASSYSGSASSYEQYF,TGTGCCAGCAGTTACTCTGGCAGTGCAAGCTCCTACGAGCAGTACTTC
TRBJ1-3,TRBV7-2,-,CASSSSDSYSGNTIYF,TGTGCCAGCAGCTCCAGTGACAGTTACTCTGGAAACACCATATATTTT
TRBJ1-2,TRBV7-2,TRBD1,CASSFGQGNNYGYTF,TGTGCCAGCAGCTTTGGACAGGGGAATAACTATGGCTACACCTTC
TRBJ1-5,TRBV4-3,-,CASSQGAGVVNQPQHF,TGCGCCAGCAGCCAAGGGGCAGGGGTCGTCAATCAGCCCCAGCATTTT